This TCR beta chain appears in the sequencing data of a study of beta chain features in type 1 diabetes. Naive, central memory, regulatory and stem cell-like memory cells within the CD4+ compartment were sorted using CD45RO/CCR7/CD25/CD127/CD95/CD27. Expressed TCRB transcripts got sequenced, as all isolated RNA was reverse transcribed. There were several million reads on average in the naive, central memory and regulatory T cell samples. The data were produced by immunoSEQ multiplex PCR, yet TCRdb's version contains in-frame clones alone and is incomplete. The sample records around 250,000 clones, around 14% being singletons. General observations from the study: The naive, central memory and Treg TCRB repertoires of patients appeared to be more similar to one another than those of healthy donors. Within each of all four CD4+ subsets, Type 1 diabetes patients had TCRB CDR3s that were moderately but significantly shorter. The question of HLA type influencing TCRB rearrangement was one that remained unresolved here.

Trimming shortened V by 3 bases and J by 5 bases, and 7 bases separated the two germline ends. Germline CDR1 and CDR2: ENHRY and SYGVKD. This CDR3 region has 12 residues. About this clone itself: Its antigen is not identified.

The chain joins TRBV10-3 to TRBJ2-5, with TRBD2 as a possible D gene (5 bases). Sequences were obtained from naive CD4+ T cells from blood. This clonotype was obtained from a man aged 30 to 39 with type 1 diabetes. CDR3 sequence: CAISDGGETQYF. CDR3 coding DNA: TGTGCCATCAGTGACGGCGGGGAGACCCAGTACTTC.